What follows are 21 T cell receptor beta chains derived from one specimen sequenced in a study of T cell responses to AZD1222 COVID-19 vaccine. TCRdb keeps only in-frame clones here, not all; method: immunoSEQ multiplex PCR. The data hold approximately 110,000 clones, with approximately 85% observed a single time. This specimen consisted of peripheral blood, obtained on day 0 of AZD1222 vaccination. These receptors were collected from an adult in good health.

The chain joins TRBV24-1 to TRBJ2-1; D perhaps matches TRBD2 (6 bases). The CDR3 covers 13 residues. Germline assignment: CDR1 KGHDR and CDR2 SFDVKD. V was cut by 4 bases and J by 4 bases, with 7 bases left in between. CDR3 in amino acids: CATSDGGYNEQFF. The DNA for the CDR3 is TGTGCCACCAGTGACGGGGGTTACAATGAGCAGTTCTTC.

This chain links TRBV10-2 with TRBJ2-1, with D unresolved. CDR1 and CDR2 from the germline V gene are WSHSY and SAAADI. This CDR3 is 15 amino acids long. V shed 7 bases and J shed 11 bases, with 24 bases lying between them. CDR3 DNA sequence: TGCGCCAGCAATCTCCCCCCCCTTGGGGTTGGAAAGCAGTTCTTC. This translates into CASNLPPLGVGKQFF.

Regarding this clone: In the same sample, other DNA sequences code for this CDR3. The rearrangement links TRBV24-1 to TRBJ1-1; 7 bases match TRBD1. The germline V gene has CDR1 KGHDR and CDR2 SFDVKD. V trimming: 5 bases; J trimming: 1 base; junction bases outside the gene matches: 0. The length of the CDR3 is 13 residues. The CDR3 loop reads CATSGQGNTEAFF. CDR3 DNA: TGTGCCACCAGTGGACAGGGGAACACTGAAGCTTTCTTT.

The chain uses TRBV5-5 and TRBJ1-1; D is unclear. Trimming cost V 3 bases and J 1 base, with 1 base left between them. Per the germline V gene, CDR1 is SGHKS and CDR2 is YYEKEE (reference sequence). The CDR3 runs 11 residues. CDR3 protein: CASSSNTEAFF. DNA for the CDR3: TGTGCCAGCAGCTCGAACACTGAAGCTTTCTTT.

The table lists this clone with a count of one. The V and J genes are TRBV27 and TRBJ1-1; D is undetermined. Germline V lookup: CDR1 MNHEY, CDR2 SMNVEV (reference sequence). This CDR3 is built from 14 residues. V gave up 5 bases and J gave up 2 bases, with 12 bases separating them. The CDR3 protein is CASSRVAINTEAFF. The CDR3 DNA reads TGTGCCAGCAGTCGTGTTGCTATCAACACTGAAGCTTTCTTT.

This clone came up a few times. V usage is TRBV9 and J usage is TRBJ2-1; tentative D call: TRBD1 (6 bases). Germline values: CDR1 SGDLS, CDR2 YYNGEE. V shed 0 bases and J shed 3 bases, with 10 bases lying between them. The CDR3 totals 15 residues. For the CDR3, the DNA is TGTGCCAGCAGCGTAGAGGGGACACTCTACAATGAGCAGTTCTTC. Its translation: CASSVEGTLYNEQFF.

This sequence joins TRBV5-1 and TRBJ1-6; 7 bases are a match to TRBD1. The CDR3 has 15 amino acids. V lost 1 base and J lost 7; bases outside the gene matches: 5. The germline gives CDR1 SGHRS, CDR2 YFSETQ. The CDR3, as DNA: TGCGCCAGCAGCTTGACAGGGACAGAAAATTCACCCCTCCACTTT. Protein sequence: CASSLTGTENSPLHF. Combining the CDR3 with reference TRBV5-1 and TRBJ1-6 gives the whole variable domain KAGVTQTPRYLIKTRGQQVTLSCSPISGHRSVSWYQQTPGQGLQFLFEYFSETQRNKGNFPGRFSGRQFSNSRSEMNVSTLELGDSALYLCASSLTGTENSPLHFGNGTRLTVT.

This clone was counted between two and nine times. The chain couples TRBV5-6 to TRBJ2-1, with D perhaps assigned TRBD1 or TRBD2 (6 bases each). The CDR3 covers 17 residues. Between the trimmed V and J ends, which lost 0 bases and 0 bases, there was a span of 13 bases. Germline V gives CDR1 SGHDT, CDR2 YYEEEE. CDR3 residues: CASSLVGGRASYNEQFF. CDR3 bases: TGTGCCAGCAGCTTGGTGGGGGGCAGGGCCTCCTACAATGAGCAGTTCTTC.

The chain combines TRBV28 with TRBJ1-4; 10 nucleotides line up with TRBD1. From germline, CDR1 is MDHEN and CDR2 SYDVKM. The CDR3 length is 15 residues. V was clipped by 5 bases and J by 8 bases; unmatched bases: 8. CDR3 sequence reads: CASSQPTGGSEKLFF. Written as DNA, the CDR3 is TGTGCCAGCAGTCAACCGACAGGGGGCTCGGAAAAACTGTTTTTT.

The CDR3: CASSLVQGQETQYF. CDR3 sequence (DNA): TGTGCCAGCAGCTTAGTACAAGGCCAAGAGACCCAGTACTTC. The V and J genes are TRBV11-3 and TRBJ2-5; D is ambiguous. V was shortened by 1 base and J by 1 base, with 7 bases between the two germline ends. CDR1 is SGHNT, CDR2 YENEEA, per germline. The CDR3 covers 14 residues.

This clone was picked up a small number of times. The chain links TRBV13 to TRBJ2-3; D is perhaps TRBD2 (6 bases). This CDR3 comprises 15 residues. The germline V gene has CDR1 PRHDT and CDR2 FYEKMQ (reference sequence). Trimming took off 5 bases at V and 2 bases at J, with 14 bases between the two ends. For the CDR3, the DNA is TGTGCCAGCAGCACCTGGCGGGACCACACAGATACGCAGTATTTT. This sequence encodes CASSTWRDHTDTQYF. Together with reference TRBV13 and TRBJ2-3, the CDR3 gives the full variable domain: AAGVIQSPRHLIKEKRETATLKCYPIPRHDTVYWYQQGPGQDPQFLISFYEKMQSDKGSIPDRFSAQQFSDYHSELNMSSLELGDSALYFCASSTWRDHTDTQYFGPGTRLTVL.

J is TRBJ2-2 and V is TRBV12-3 or TRBV12-4; D may match TRBD1 or TRBD2 (6 bases each). There are 12 residues in the CDR3. CDR3 amino acids: CAGGRGTGELFF. The CDR3 DNA reads as TGTGCTGGGGGGCGTGGCACCGGGGAGCTGTTTTTT.

The J gene is TRBJ2-1, the V gene TRBV6-5; 7 nucleotides line up with TRBD2. Germline CDR1 reads MNHEY; CDR2 reads SVGAGI. Trimming at V came to 7 bases and at J to 4 bases, leaving 10 bases not matched to a gene. This CDR3 comprises 15 residues. The CDR3 coding sequence is TGTGCCAGCAACAAATGGGGGGGGACGTACAATGAGCAGTTCTTC. Protein product: CASNKWGGTYNEQFF.

The chain carries TRBV29-1 and TRBJ1-1; 7 positions match TRBD1. With 3 bases clipped from V and 2 bases from J, the junction kept 9 bases outside the gene matches. CDR1 and CDR2 (germline): SQVTM, ANQGSEA. The CDR3 totals 15 residues. The CDR3 coding sequence is TGCAGCGTTGATTCGGGACAGCCTCATAACACTGAAGCTTTCTTT. Protein sequence: CSVDSGQPHNTEAFF.

This rearrangement joins TRBV18 to TRBJ1-6; D is ambiguous. The CDR3 loop spans 14 amino acids. V lost 3 bases and J lost 5, with 8 bases in between. The germline CDR1 and CDR2 sequences are KGHSH and LQKENI. CDR3 loop: CASSPSGDNSPLHF. The CDR3 region has the DNA TGTGCCAGCTCACCCTCTGGGGATAATTCACCCCTCCACTTT.

This rearrangement joins TRBV7-2 to TRBJ2-7, with 7 bases matching TRBD1. Germline assignment: CDR1 SGHTA and CDR2 FQGNSA. The J segment lost 3 bases and the V segment lost 4 bases, leaving 9 bases of the junction unmatched. There are 15 residues in the CDR3. In DNA form, the CDR3 reads TGTGCCAGCAGCTACTCCGGGACAGTTAACTACGAGCAGTACTTC. It codes for CASSYSGTVNYEQYF. The whole variable domain, filled in from reference TRBV7-2 and TRBJ2-7, reads GAGVSQSPSNKVTEKGKDVELRCDPISGHTALYWYRQSLGQGLEFLIYFQGNSAPDKSGLPSDRFSAERTGGSVSTLTIQRTQQEDSAVYLCASSYSGTVNYEQYFGPGTRLTVT.

This chain connects TRBV7-6 to TRBJ1-5, with D unclear. The CDR3 sequence is 13 residues long. Germline CDR1 and CDR2: SGHVS and FNYEAQ. V dropped 3 bases and J dropped 4 bases, with 7 bases sitting between them. As DNA, the CDR3 is TGTGCCAGCAGCTTTCGGGAAAATCAGCCCCAGCATTTT. It is translated as CASSFRENQPQHF.

The rearrangement uses TRBV5-8 and TRBJ2-7; tentatively, D is TRBD2 (5 bases). Germline-derived CDR1 and CDR2 are SGHTS and YDEGEE. The CDR3 has 14 residues. Trimming took off 2 bases at V and 9 bases at J, with 18 bases between the two ends. The CDR3 bases are TGTGCCAGCAGCTTTGAGCTTAGCGCGGGTTTGCAGTACTTC. This sequence encodes CASSFELSAGLQYF.

The chain carries TRBV28 and TRBJ1-1; no firm D call. The germline V and J ends were trimmed by 5 bases and 1 base, with 5 bases remaining between them. The CDR3 has 12 residues. Looked up from germline, CDR1 is MDHEN and CDR2 is SYDVKM. CDR3 bases: TGTGCCAGCAGTCGGGGGAACACTGAAGCTTTCTTT. This translates into CASSRGNTEAFF.

CDR3 DNA: TGTGCCAGCAGTTTCCTGGACAGGCTTAATTCACCCCTCCACTTT. Translated, it gives CASSFLDRLNSPLHF. The gene calls are TRBV28 and TRBJ1-6, with 7 nucleotides matching TRBD1. V lost 3 bases and J lost 6; bases outside the gene matches: 5. Germline assignment: CDR1 MDHEN and CDR2 SYDVKM. The length of the CDR3 is 15 residues. The whole variable domain, remainder taken from reference TRBV28 and TRBJ1-6, is DVKVTQSSRYLVKRTGEKVFLECVQDMDHENMFWYRQDPGLGLRLIYFSYDVKMKEKGDIPEGYSVSREKKERFSLILESASTNQTSMYLCASSFLDRLNSPLHFGNGTRLTVT.

The rearrangement uses TRBV7-2 and TRBJ1-1, with D hard to call. V dropped 1 base and J dropped 2 bases, with 11 bases sitting between them. This CDR3 is 15 amino acids long. CDR1 and CDR2 from the germline V gene are SGHTA and FQGNSA. The CDR3 DNA reads TGTGCCAGCAGCTTAGAGCCCAGCCCTAACACTGAAGCTTTCTTT. Encoded protein: CASSLEPSPNTEAFF. Looking up the rest from reference TRBV7-2 and TRBJ1-1 gives the full variable domain: GAGVSQSPSNKVTEKGKDVELRCDPISGHTALYWYRQSLGQGLEFLIYFQGNSAPDKSGLPSDRFSAERTGGSVSTLTIQRTQQEDSAVYLCASSLEPSPNTEAFFGQGTRLTVV.